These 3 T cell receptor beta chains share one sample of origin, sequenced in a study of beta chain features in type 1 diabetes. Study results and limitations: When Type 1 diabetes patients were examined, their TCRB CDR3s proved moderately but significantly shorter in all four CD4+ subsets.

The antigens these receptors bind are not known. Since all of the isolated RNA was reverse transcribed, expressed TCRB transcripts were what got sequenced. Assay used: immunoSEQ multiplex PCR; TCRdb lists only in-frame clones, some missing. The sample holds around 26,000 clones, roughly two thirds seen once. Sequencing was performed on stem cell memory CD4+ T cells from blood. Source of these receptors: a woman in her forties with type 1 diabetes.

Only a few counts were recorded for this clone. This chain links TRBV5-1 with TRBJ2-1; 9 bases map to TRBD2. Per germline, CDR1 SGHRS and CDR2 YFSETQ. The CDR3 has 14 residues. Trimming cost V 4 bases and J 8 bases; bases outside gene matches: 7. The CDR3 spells CASSELAGLDEQFF. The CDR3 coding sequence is TGCGCCAGCAGCGAACTAGCGGGTTTGGATGAGCAGTTCTTC.

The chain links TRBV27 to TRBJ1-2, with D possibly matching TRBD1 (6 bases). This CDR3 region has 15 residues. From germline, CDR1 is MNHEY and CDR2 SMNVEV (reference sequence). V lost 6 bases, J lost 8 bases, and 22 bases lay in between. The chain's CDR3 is CASSSTRQAPEGYTF. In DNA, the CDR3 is TGTGCCAGCAGCTCGACCCGACAGGCCCCGGAGGGCTACACCTTC.

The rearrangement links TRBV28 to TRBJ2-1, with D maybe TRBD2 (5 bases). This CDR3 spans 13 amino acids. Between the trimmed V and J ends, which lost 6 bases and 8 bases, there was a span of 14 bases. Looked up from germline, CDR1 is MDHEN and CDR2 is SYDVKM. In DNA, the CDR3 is TGTGCCAGCAGCACGAATGGAGGCGATGAGCAGTTCTTC. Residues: CASSTNGGDEQFF.